The text below deals with one T cell receptor (beta chain). Antigen specificity is unknown. This sample was included in a study of T cell responses to AZD1222 COVID-19 vaccine. The data were produced by immunoSEQ multiplex PCR, yet TCRdb's version contains in-frame clones alone and is incomplete. The table has some 140,000 clones, about 89% seen once. The CDR3 length is 11 residues. Germline V CDR1 and CDR2: SNHLY, FYNNEI. The V segment lost 5 bases and the J segment 15 bases; nucleotides outside the gene matches: 7. Study-level findings and limits: Only a handful of AZD1222 recipients, more than five in all, had baseline seropositivity. Close to half of all spike-specific TCRs reportedly target regions of the variants that are unmutated. Repertoire sampling happened only post peak T cell response.

Pooling of second doses given at about 4 or about 12 weeks was done. J is TRBJ2-1 and V is TRBV2, with 7 positions matching TRBD1. This TCR was sampled from an adult who received the AZD1222 COVID-19 vaccine. The material sequenced was peripheral blood, taken 28 days after the second AZD1222 dose. The CDR3 loop reads CASSPGQRPFF. The CDR3, as DNA: TGTGCCAGCAGTCCGGGACAGCGTCCGTTCTTC.